The 32 T cell receptor beta chains below all came from one sample that was sequenced in a study of blood T cells in healthy people across ages. Primed by a sample-barcoded 5' primer and a J-beta primer mix, a second PCR proceeded for roughly 6 to 12 cycles. One entry per CDR3 protein results from TCRdb running MiXCR on the 5' RACE reads. The table includes 800,000 to 950,000 distinct CDR3 sequences, 25% to 30% detected once. The same sample was also used in a study of T cells of mothers and their children.

Sequencing was carried out using blood. The origin of the receptors is a woman in her forties in good health.

The rearrangement joins TRBV15 to TRBJ1-1; TRBD1 aligns across 7 bases. The junction had 7 bases not matched to a gene; V was cut back by 1 base and J by 5 bases. The CDR3 runs 15 residues. Germline assignment: CDR1 LNHNV and CDR2 YYDKDF (reference sequence). The CDR3 spells CATSRGGTAATEAFF. The CDR3 region has the DNA TGTGCCACCAGCAGAGGGGGGACAGCGGCAACTGAAGCTTTCTTT.

V is TRBV7-9 and J is TRBJ1-5; D remains unclear. This CDR3 is 16 amino acids long. CDR1 SEHNR and CDR2 FQNEAQ come from the germline V gene (reference sequence). Trimming shortened V by 5 bases and J by 7 bases, and 21 bases separated the two germline ends. CDR3: CASSPGDTAAGQPQHF. The CDR3 region has the DNA TGTGCCAGCAGCCCCGGGGATACGGCAGCGGGGCAGCCCCAGCATTTT.

This clonotype was counted at least ten times. The V and J genes are TRBV7-2 and TRBJ2-7; D perhaps matches TRBD2 (5 bases). The germline V and J ends were trimmed by 5 bases and 6 bases, with 17 bases remaining between them. The CDR3 is 14 amino acids. The germline V gene has CDR1 SGHTA and CDR2 FQGNSA. Written as DNA, the CDR3 is TGTGCCAGCAGCCAGATCGGCCCCCGGGGCGAGCAGTACTTC. Translation gives CASSQIGPRGEQYF.

This clonotype was recorded many times. This sequence joins TRBV24-1 and TRBJ2-1; no firm D call. The V gene's germline CDR1 is KGHDR and CDR2 SFDVKD. There are 13 residues in the CDR3. Trimming removed 3 bases from V and 3 bases from J, with 5 bases in between. The DNA for the CDR3 is TGTGCCACCAGTGATCGGGTCTACAATGAGCAGTTCTTC. Encoded protein: CATSDRVYNEQFF.

As DNA, the CDR3 is TGTGCCAGTAGTTTTGACACCTACTATGGCTACACCTTC. Amino acids: CASSFDTYYGYTF. V and J are TRBV19 and TRBJ1-2; D is unresolved. This CDR3 comprises 13 residues. Germline CDR1 LNHDA, CDR2 SQIVND (reference sequence). The germline V and J ends were trimmed by 5 bases and 3 bases, with 10 bases remaining between them.

The V call is TRBV20-1, the J call TRBJ1-2, with 9 bases lining up with TRBD1. V lost 0 bases and J lost 8; bases outside the gene matches: 28. CDR1 and CDR2 (germline): DFQATT, SNEGSKA (reference sequence). The CDR3 is made up of 21 amino acids. CDR3 amino acids: CSAREPRKYDRGKARIRGYTF. CDR3 nucleotides: TGCAGTGCTAGAGAACCCCGGAAATACGACAGGGGGAAGGCGCGCATCAGGGGCTACACCTTC.

V is TRBV7-9 and J is TRBJ2-7; weak D call: TRBD1 (6 bases). CDR1 SEHNR and CDR2 FQNEAQ come from the germline V gene (reference sequence). Trimming left V 5 bases short and J 9 bases short, with 17 bases between. CDR3 length: 13 amino acids. This CDR3 reads CASSLGTLLGQYF. For the CDR3, the DNA is TGTGCCAGCAGCCTGGGGACACTCCTCGGGCAGTACTTC.

As regards this clonotype: One end of the junction is discordant with germline, which a read error may explain. The chain has TRBV6-4 and TRBJ2-7; weak D call: TRBD1 (6 bases). CDR3 length: 15 amino acids. Germline CDR1 MRHNA, CDR2 SNTAGT. CDR3 bases: TGTGCCAGCAGTTACTCAGGGACAACGCTCTACGAGCAGTACTTC. Translating gives CASSYSGTTLYEQYF.

The chain employs TRBV19 and TRBJ1-1; no clear D. Germline CDR1 and CDR2: LNHDA and SQIVND (reference sequence). The V and J ends lost 9 bases and 0 bases respectively, with 20 bases between them. The CDR3 spans 16 residues. This CDR3 reads CASRTGVDLMNTEAFF. The CDR3 bases are TGTGCCAGCAGGACGGGAGTAGACTTAATGAACACTGAAGCTTTCTTT.

This clonotype was seen a few times. The chain links TRBV24-1 to TRBJ2-1; D is uncertain. The CDR3 contains 14 residues. Between the trimmed V and J ends, which lost 3 bases and 0 bases, there was a span of 5 bases. CDR1 and CDR2 from the germline V gene are KGHDR and SFDVKD. The CDR3, as DNA: TGTGCCACCAGTGATCTGGGCTCCTACAATGAGCAGTTCTTC. Translation gives CATSDLGSYNEQFF.

This clonotype appeared a few times. The chain is built from TRBV13 and TRBJ1-6; tentatively, D is TRBD1 (5 bases). Deletions cut 5 bases from V and 1 base from J, with 12 bases between. CDR1 is PRHDT and CDR2 is FYEKMQ in the germline V gene (reference sequence). The CDR3 loop spans 16 amino acids. The CDR3 coding sequence is TGTGCCAGCAGCGAAGGGGCAAAGTCCTATAATTCACCCCTCCACTTT. Translation gives CASSEGAKSYNSPLHF.

The table lists this clonotype with many counts. The chain recombines TRBV18 with TRBJ2-1, with TRBD1 identical over 9 bases. Germline assignment: CDR1 KGHSH and CDR2 LQKENI. J gave up 5 bases and V 5 bases, and 13 bases lay outside the gene matches. The CDR3 consists of 17 residues. The CDR3 DNA is TGTGCCAGCTCAACCAAACAGGGGGCGGGTACCAACAATGAGCAGTTCTTC. It translates to CASSTKQGAGTNNEQFF.

Concerning this clonotype: A much more abundant neighbour one base away suggests this may be a read error. This sequence joins TRBV21-1 and TRBJ2-7. TRBV21-1 has pseudogene status. The CDR3 has 12 residues. DNA of the CDR3: TGTGCCAGCAGCAAAATACCTTACGGGCAGTACTTC. Protein product: CASSKIPYGQYF.

The chain joins TRBV7-9 to TRBJ2-1, with 8 nucleotides matching TRBD1. Germline lookup yields CDR1 SEHNR and CDR2 FQNEAQ (reference sequence). The ends lost 3 bases at V and 10 bases at J; junction bases unmatched: 5. The CDR3 covers 13 residues. The chain's CDR3 is CASSFTTGVEQFF. For the CDR3, the DNA is TGTGCCAGCAGCTTTACGACAGGGGTCGAGCAGTTCTTC.

This clonotype was picked up a small number of times. The chain joins TRBV12-3 or TRBV12-4 to TRBJ1-1, with D uncertain. V gave up 2 bases and J gave up 6 bases, with 7 bases separating them. The CDR3 is made up of 12 amino acids. The DNA for the CDR3 is TGTGCCAGCAGTTTAACGGGGTCTGAAGCTTTCTTT. Translating it yields CASSLTGSEAFF.

Many counts were recorded for this clonotype. The chain uses TRBV7-9 and TRBJ2-1, with a weak D call TRBD2 (5 bases). Germline assignment: CDR1 SEHNR and CDR2 FQNEAQ (reference sequence). CDR3 size: 15 residues. The V gene lost 1 base and the J gene lost 2 bases, with 9 bases spanning the gap. In nucleotides, the CDR3 is TGTGCCAGCAGCTTAGTCGGGGTCACCTACAATGAGCAGTTCTTC. Its translation: CASSLVGVTYNEQFF.

The chain carries TRBV7-2 and TRBJ2-2, with 9 nucleotides matching TRBD2. Germline V CDR1 and CDR2: SGHTA, FQGNSA. CDR3 length: 16 residues. Trimming cost V 5 bases and J 6 bases; bases outside gene matches: 10. Written as DNA, the CDR3 is TGTGCCAGCAGCCCCATTAGCGGGGGTTTGGCCGGGGAGCTGTTTTTT. It encodes CASSPISGGLAGELFF.

This clonotype has at least ten counts. As DNA, the CDR3 is TGTGCCAGCAGGCCTGGGACTAGCGGGGGGTACCCGACCCAGTACTTC. It codes for CASRPGTSGGYPTQYF. The gene calls are TRBV6-4 and TRBJ2-5; 15 bases fit TRBD2. The CDR3 has 16 residues. V was pared by 6 bases and J by 7 bases, with 9 bases of the junction left unmatched. Germline CDR1 and CDR2: MRHNA and SNTAGT.

This chain connects TRBV18 to TRBJ2-7; no reliable D call. In germline, CDR1 is KGHSH, CDR2 LQKENI. V was trimmed by 0 bases and J by 9 bases, leaving 18 bases between them. This CDR3 region has 15 residues. CDR3 loop: CASSPPELGLGRQYF. The CDR3 bases are TGTGCCAGCTCACCACCCGAGCTGGGTTTAGGTCGGCAGTACTTC.

This sequence joins TRBV4-1 and TRBJ2-7, with D perhaps matching TRBD1 (6 bases). Germline lookup yields CDR1 MGHRA and CDR2 YSYEKL. There are 16 residues in the CDR3. The V end lost 4 bases, the J end lost 1 base, and 17 bases lay between the germline ends. Written as DNA, the CDR3 is TGCGCCAGCAGCCGCCAAACGGGACACCTATCCTACGAGCAGTACTTC. This translates into CASSRQTGHLSYEQYF.

This clonotype was observed at least ten times. The rearrangement joins TRBV29-1 to TRBJ2-5; 7 positions match TRBD1. The CDR3 runs 13 residues. V trimming: 4 bases; J trimming: 9 bases; junction bases outside the gene matches: 11. Germline CDR1 SQVTM, CDR2 ANQGSEA. The CDR3 nucleotides are TGCAGCGTTGCCGGACAGGCCGAGAGGGCCCAGTACTTC. It yields the protein CSVAGQAERAQYF.

The J gene is TRBJ2-6, the V gene TRBV6-2 or TRBV6-3; no firm D call. Germline V gene sequence: CDR1 MNHEY, CDR2 SVGEGT. The CDR3 sequence is 15 residues long. V lost 7 bases and J lost 0, with 10 bases in between. The DNA of the CDR3 is TGTGCCAGCATAGAGTGGACCTCTGGGGCCAACGTCCTGACTTTC. Its protein product is CASIEWTSGANVLTF.

V gene TRBV29-1 combines with J gene TRBJ1-1; perhaps TRBD1 as D (5 bases). The germline V gene has CDR1 SQVTM and CDR2 ANQGSEA. V lost 4 bases and J 5 bases, leaving 11 bases between the germline ends. CDR3 length equals 12 residues. The CDR3 nucleotides are TGCAGCGTTGGGACAATAGGAACTGAAGCTTTCTTT. It specifies CSVGTIGTEAFF.

J is TRBJ2-2 and V is TRBV5-6, with D maybe TRBD1 (6 bases). The germline V gene encodes CDR1 SGHDT and CDR2 YYEEEE. Trimming pared 3 bases from V and 3 bases from J, leaving 12 bases between. The CDR3 has 15 residues. In DNA form, the CDR3 reads TGTGCCAGCAGCTCCGGGACATCAGACACCGGGGAGCTGTTTTTT. Its protein product is CASSSGTSDTGELFF.

A word on this clonotype: The germline gene is not matched at one end of the junction; a read error may be the cause. The chain's CDR3 is CAGSSNRGDGYTF. CDR3 nucleotides: TGTGCCGGCAGCTCCAACCGGGGTGATGGCTACACCTTC. The rearrangement joins TRBV7-8 to TRBJ1-2; D unclear. The CDR3 has 13 residues. Germline values: CDR1 SGHVS, CDR2 FQNEAQ.

There are many counts of this clonotype. The chain uses TRBV20-1 and TRBJ2-7; possible D gene TRBD2, 5 bases. This CDR3 region has 11 residues. V was cut by 8 bases and J by 1 base, with 9 bases left in between. Germline assignment: CDR1 DFQATT and CDR2 SNEGSKA (reference sequence). This CDR3 reads CSYTSSYEQYF. The CDR3 DNA sequence: TGCAGTTATACTAGTTCCTACGAGCAGTACTTC.

This clonotype has just a few counts. The chain uses TRBV18 and TRBJ1-2, with no clear D. This CDR3 spans 15 amino acids. CDR1 and CDR2 from the germline V gene are KGHSH and LQKENI. V was clipped by 0 bases and J by 6 bases, with 14 bases between them. In DNA, the CDR3 is TGTGCCAGCTCACCACCAAGTGGGCAGAACCATGGCTACACCTTC. This sequence encodes CASSPPSGQNHGYTF.

The rearrangement uses TRBV5-1 and TRBJ2-1; 8 bases agree with TRBD2. V trimming: 3 bases; J trimming: 8 bases; junction bases outside the gene matches: 10. Germline V gene lookup returns CDR1 SGHRS and CDR2 YFSETQ. The CDR3 extends over 15 amino acids. CDR3 nucleotides: TGCGCCAGCAGCTCAACTAGCGGTCCAGGTGATGAGCAGTTCTTC. Protein product: CASSSTSGPGDEQFF.

This clonotype was counted many times. V and J are TRBV6-2 or TRBV6-3 and TRBJ2-1, with 9 bases identical to TRBD2. CDR3 size: 14 residues. Germline trimming cut 6 bases from V and 12 bases from J; bases unmatched to any gene: 12. Germline lookup yields CDR1 MNHEY and CDR2 SVGEGT. CDR3 residues: CASSLAGALGGQFF. DNA of the CDR3: TGTGCCAGCAGCTTAGCGGGGGCGCTGGGAGGGCAGTTCTTC.

This clonotype has more than one count but fewer than ten. This chain links TRBV9 with TRBJ2-2, with D hard to call. Germline V CDR1 and CDR2: SGDLS, YYNGEE. V was pared by 4 bases and J by 0 bases, with 16 bases between. CDR3 size: 17 residues. CDR3 protein: CASSPVLGNANTGELFF. CDR3 bases: TGTGCCAGCAGCCCCGTCCTGGGAAACGCGAACACCGGGGAGCTGTTTTTT. Full variable domain (rest looked up from reference TRBV9 and TRBJ2-2): DSGVTQTPKHLITATGQRVTLRCSPRSGDLSVYWYQQSLDQGLQFLIQYYNGEERAKGNILERFSAQQFPDLHSELNLSSLELGDSALYFCASSPVLGNANTGELFFGEGSRLTVL.

The table lists this clonotype with many counts. V is TRBV10-3 and J is TRBJ1-5; D ambiguous. Germline lookup yields CDR1 ENHRY and CDR2 SYGVKD. V lost 10 bases to trimming and J lost 7 bases, with 17 bases between them. CDR3 length: 13 residues. This chain's CDR3 is CATHLELDQPQHF. The CDR3 DNA follows: TGTGCCACTCATTTGGAGCTCGACCAGCCCCAGCATTTT.

The chain is built from TRBV15 and TRBJ1-4; D may be TRBD1 (6 bases). Trimming shortened V by 8 bases and J by 7 bases, and 20 bases separated the two germline ends. Germline CDR1 and CDR2: LNHNV and YYDKDF (reference sequence). CDR3 length equals 15 residues. This chain's CDR3 is CATLNGRGNGEKLFF. The CDR3 nucleotides read TGTGCCACCCTTAACGGGAGGGGGAATGGTGAAAAACTGTTTTTT.